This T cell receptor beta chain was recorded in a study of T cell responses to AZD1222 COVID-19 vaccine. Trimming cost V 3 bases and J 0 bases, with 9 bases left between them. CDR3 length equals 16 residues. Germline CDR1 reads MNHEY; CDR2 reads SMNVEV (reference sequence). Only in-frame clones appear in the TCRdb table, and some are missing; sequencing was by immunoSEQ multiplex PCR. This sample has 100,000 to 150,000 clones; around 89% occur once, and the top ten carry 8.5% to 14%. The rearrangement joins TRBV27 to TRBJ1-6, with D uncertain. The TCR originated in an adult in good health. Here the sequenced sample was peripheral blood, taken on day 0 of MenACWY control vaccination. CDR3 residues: CASSFSLSSYNSPLHF. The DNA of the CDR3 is TGTGCCAGCAGTTTTTCCTTGAGCTCCTATAATTCACCCCTCCACTTT.